The sequence of this T cell receptor (beta chain) was determined in a study of cytomegalovirus exposure and HLA in healthy donors. PCR used 60 Vbeta primers and 13 Jbeta primers. Sequencing was performed with immunoSEQ multiplex PCR; in TCRdb, only in-frame clones are kept and a portion is missing. The sample has about 180,000 clones, about 80% seen once; the top ten hold under 2.5%. Germline loops: CDR1 MNHNS, CDR2 SASEGT. This CDR3 has 13 residues. Trimming removed 8 bases at V and 4 bases at J, with 12 bases between. The TCR sequence derives from a woman in her twenties or thirties in good health and CMV-seronegative. The rearrangement links TRBV6-1 to TRBJ1-5, with D perhaps matching TRBD1 (5 bases). Material: PBMCs. CDR3 sequence reads: CASDMNRNQPQHF. For the CDR3, the DNA is TGTGCCAGCGATATGAACAGGAATCAGCCCCAGCATTTT.